The clone carrying this T cell receptor beta chain was seen a handful of times. This sample is part of a study of blood T cells in healthy people across ages. The CDR3 consists of 14 residues. With V trimmed by 5 bases and J by 9 bases, 5 bases remained unmatched. Through a sample-barcoded 5' primer and a J-beta primer mix, a second PCR was run for roughly 7 to 12 cycles. One entry per CDR3 protein results from TCRdb running MiXCR on the 5' RACE reads. Of around 990,000 distinct CDR3 sequences listed, approximately 38% are singletons. The chain is built from TRBV12-3 or TRBV12-4 and TRBJ1-6; 9 bases are a match to TRBD1. Specimen: blood. The receptor comes from a man between 18 and 35 years old in good health. DNA of the CDR3: TGTGCCAGCAGTCCGGGACAGGGTAGTTCACCCCTCCACTTT. Translated, it gives CASSPGQGSSPLHF.